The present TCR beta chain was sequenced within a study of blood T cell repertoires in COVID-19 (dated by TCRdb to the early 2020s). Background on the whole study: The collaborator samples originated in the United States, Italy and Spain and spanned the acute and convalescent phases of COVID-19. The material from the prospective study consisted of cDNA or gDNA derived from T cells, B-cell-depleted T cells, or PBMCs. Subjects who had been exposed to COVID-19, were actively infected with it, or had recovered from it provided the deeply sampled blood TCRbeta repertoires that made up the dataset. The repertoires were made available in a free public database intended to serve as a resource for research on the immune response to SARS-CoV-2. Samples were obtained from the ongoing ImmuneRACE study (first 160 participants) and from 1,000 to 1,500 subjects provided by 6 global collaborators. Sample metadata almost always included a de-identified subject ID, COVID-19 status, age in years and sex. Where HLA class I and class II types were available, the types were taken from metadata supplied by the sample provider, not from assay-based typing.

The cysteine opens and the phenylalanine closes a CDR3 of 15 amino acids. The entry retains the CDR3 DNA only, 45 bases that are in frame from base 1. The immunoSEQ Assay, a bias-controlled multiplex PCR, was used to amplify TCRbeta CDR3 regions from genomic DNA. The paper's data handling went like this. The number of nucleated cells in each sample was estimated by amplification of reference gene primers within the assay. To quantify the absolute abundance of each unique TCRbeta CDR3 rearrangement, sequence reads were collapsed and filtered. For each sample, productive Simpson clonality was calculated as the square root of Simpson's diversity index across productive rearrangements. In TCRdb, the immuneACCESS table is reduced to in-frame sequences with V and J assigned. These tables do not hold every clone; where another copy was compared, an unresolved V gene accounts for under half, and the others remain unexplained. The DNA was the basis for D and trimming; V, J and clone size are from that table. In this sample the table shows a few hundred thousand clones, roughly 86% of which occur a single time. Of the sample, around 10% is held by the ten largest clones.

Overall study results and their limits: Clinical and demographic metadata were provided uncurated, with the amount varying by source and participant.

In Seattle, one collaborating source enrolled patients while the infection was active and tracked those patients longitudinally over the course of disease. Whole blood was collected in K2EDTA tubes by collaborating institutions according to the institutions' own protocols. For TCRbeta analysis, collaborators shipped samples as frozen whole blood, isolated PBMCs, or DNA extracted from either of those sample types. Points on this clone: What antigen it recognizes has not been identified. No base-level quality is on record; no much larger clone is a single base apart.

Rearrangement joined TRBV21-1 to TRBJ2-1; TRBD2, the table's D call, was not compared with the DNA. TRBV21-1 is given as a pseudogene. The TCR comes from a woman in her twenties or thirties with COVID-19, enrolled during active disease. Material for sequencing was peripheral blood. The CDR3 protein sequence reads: CASSKRSQGGGEQFF. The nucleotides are TGTGCCAGCAGCAAGAGGAGTCAGGGCGGGGGTGAGCAGTTCTTC.